Following are 11 T cell receptor beta chains from one sample sequenced in a study of T cell changes during pregnancy in multiple sclerosis. The repertoire was sequenced with immunoSEQ multiplex PCR; TCRdb's copy has only in-frame clones and lacks some. The sample carries 120,000 or so clones, approximately 95% recorded once. The material sequenced was peripheral blood, taken before pregnancy. The receptors derive from a female donor with multiple sclerosis, enrolled in a pregnancy study.

This clone was observed a single time. The rearrangement uses TRBV2 and TRBJ1-2; no definite D call. CDR1 is SNHLY, CDR2 FYNNEI, per germline. Trimming cost V 7 bases and J 4 bases, with 10 bases left between them. CDR3 size: 12 residues. The CDR3 spells CASTRPVYGYTF. In DNA, the CDR3 is TGTGCCAGCACCAGGCCGGTCTATGGCTACACCTTC.

The chain is built from TRBV30 and TRBJ2-3; possible D gene TRBD2, 5 bases. V dropped 2 bases and J dropped 4 bases, with 16 bases sitting between them. CDR3 length equals 15 residues. Germline CDR1 reads GTSNPN; CDR2 reads SVGIG (reference sequence). In nucleotides, the CDR3 is TGTGCCTGGAGTTCCCGGGATTTGGGCGCAGATACGCAGTATTTT. Translation: CAWSSRDLGADTQYF.

V is TRBV5-1 and J is TRBJ1-4, with 10 bases aligning to TRBD1. V was clipped by 8 bases and J by 8 bases; unmatched bases: 9. Germline V lookup: CDR1 SGHRS, CDR2 YFSETQ. The CDR3 runs to 14 residues. CDR3 in DNA: TGCGCCAGTTGGACCGGGACAGGGGAAGAAAAACTGTTTTTT. Translated, it gives CASWTGTGEEKLFF.

This clone was counted a single time. The rearrangement links TRBV7-9 to TRBJ2-7; the match to TRBD1 covers 8 bases. Unmatched junction bases numbered 7, after V lost 5 bases and J lost 4 bases. Germline lookup yields CDR1 SEHNR and CDR2 FQNEAQ (reference sequence). The CDR3 runs to 14 residues. The CDR3 sequence: CASSPGGASYEQYF. The CDR3 DNA follows: TGTGCCAGCAGCCCAGGGGGCGCTAGTTACGAGCAGTACTTC.

A word on this clone: The junction departs from the called germline gene at one end, perhaps through a read error. This CDR3 reads CASSISDSGEPFF. CDR3 DNA sequence: TGTGCCAGTAGTATATCGGACTCCGGGGAGCCGTTTTTT. This rearrangement joins TRBV19 to TRBJ2-2, with D perhaps matching TRBD2 (5 bases). The CDR3 runs to 13 residues. Per the germline V gene, CDR1 is LNHDA and CDR2 is SQIVND (reference sequence).

V usage is TRBV5-1 and J usage is TRBJ2-5; D possibly corresponds to TRBD2 (6 bases). With 5 bases removed from V and 1 base from J, the gap between germline ends came to 18 bases. CDR3 length equals 16 residues. Germline V lookup: CDR1 SGHRS, CDR2 YFSETQ. CDR3 DNA sequence: TGCGCCAGCAGTTCCCAACCGCGGGGCCCCCAAGAGACCCAGTACTTC. It encodes CASSSQPRGPQETQYF.

The chain employs TRBV29-1 and TRBJ2-7, with 10 bases identical to TRBD1. Germline lookup yields CDR1 SQVTM and CDR2 ANQGSEA. The V and J ends lost 7 bases and 2 bases, in that order; junction bases with no gene match: 5. CDR3 size: 13 residues. CDR3: CSAAGTGAYEQYF. For the CDR3, the DNA is TGCAGCGCTGCAGGGACAGGGGCCTACGAGCAGTACTTC.

The chain is built from TRBV7-8 and TRBJ2-3; a weak D match, TRBD2 (6 bases). V was trimmed by 1 base and J by 0 bases, leaving 11 bases between them. The CDR3 length is 16 residues. Germline V gene lookup returns CDR1 SGHVS and CDR2 FQNEAQ. CDR3 in amino acids: CASSLGTNPSTDTQYF. The CDR3 nucleotides are TGTGCCAGCAGCTTAGGGACTAACCCTAGCACAGATACGCAGTATTTT.

The chain employs TRBV28 and TRBJ2-7; TRBD1 matches 7 bases. Germline CDR1 MDHEN, CDR2 SYDVKM. Trimming at V came to 1 base and at J to 0 bases, leaving 3 bases not matched to a gene. The CDR3 is 15 amino acids. The CDR3 bases are TGTGCCAGCAGTTTATTAGGGACAGTCTCCTACGAGCAGTACTTC. It yields the protein CASSLLGTVSYEQYF.

This sequence joins TRBV19 and TRBJ1-5, with D possibly being TRBD1 (5 bases). The V and J ends lost 5 bases and 1 base respectively, with 9 bases between them. Germline-derived CDR1 and CDR2 are LNHDA and SQIVND (reference sequence). This CDR3 region has 14 residues. CDR3 DNA: TGTGCCAGTAGTTCGAGACAGAGCAATCAGCCCCAGCATTTT. Translating gives CASSSRQSNQPQHF.

The rearrangement joins TRBV9 to TRBJ2-1; maybe TRBD1 (5 bases). Germline assignment: CDR1 SGDLS and CDR2 YYNGEE. CDR3 length: 16 residues. The V gene lost 0 bases and the J gene lost 8 bases, with 18 bases spanning the gap. In DNA, the CDR3 is TGTGCCAGCAGCGTAGAGGGAAGGGGTTCTGGGGATGAGCAGTTCTTC. It translates to CASSVEGRGSGDEQFF.